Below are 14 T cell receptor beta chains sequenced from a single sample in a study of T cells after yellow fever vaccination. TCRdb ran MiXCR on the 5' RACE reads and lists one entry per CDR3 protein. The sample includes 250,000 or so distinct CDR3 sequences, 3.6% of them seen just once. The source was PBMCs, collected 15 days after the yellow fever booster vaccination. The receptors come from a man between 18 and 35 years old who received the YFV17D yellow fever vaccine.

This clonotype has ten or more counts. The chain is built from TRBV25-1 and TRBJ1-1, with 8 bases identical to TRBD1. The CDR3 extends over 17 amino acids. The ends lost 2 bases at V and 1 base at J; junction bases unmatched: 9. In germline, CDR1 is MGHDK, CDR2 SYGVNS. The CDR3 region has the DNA TGTGCCAGCAGTGAAGCCAGGGGGCCACTGTCGAACACTGAAGCTTTCTTT. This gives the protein CASSEARGPLSNTEAFF.

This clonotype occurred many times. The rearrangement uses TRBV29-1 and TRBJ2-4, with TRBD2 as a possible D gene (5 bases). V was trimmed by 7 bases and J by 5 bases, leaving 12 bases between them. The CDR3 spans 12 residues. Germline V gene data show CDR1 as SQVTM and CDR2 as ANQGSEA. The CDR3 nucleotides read TGCAGCGGAATCCGGGGAGAAAACATTCAGTACTTC. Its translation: CSGIRGENIQYF.

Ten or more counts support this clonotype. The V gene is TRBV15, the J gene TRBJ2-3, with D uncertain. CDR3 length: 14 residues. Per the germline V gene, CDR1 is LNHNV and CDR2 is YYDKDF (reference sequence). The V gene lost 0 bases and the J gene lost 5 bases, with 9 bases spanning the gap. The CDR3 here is CATSRDGPKDTQYF. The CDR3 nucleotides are TGTGCCACCAGCAGAGATGGCCCTAAAGATACGCAGTATTTT.

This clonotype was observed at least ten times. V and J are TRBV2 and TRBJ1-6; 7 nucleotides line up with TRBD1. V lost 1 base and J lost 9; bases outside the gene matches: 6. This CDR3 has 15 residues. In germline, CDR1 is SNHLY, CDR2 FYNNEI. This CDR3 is CASSEGRTGVSPLHF. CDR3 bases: TGTGCCAGCAGTGAAGGTCGCACAGGGGTTTCACCCCTCCACTTT.

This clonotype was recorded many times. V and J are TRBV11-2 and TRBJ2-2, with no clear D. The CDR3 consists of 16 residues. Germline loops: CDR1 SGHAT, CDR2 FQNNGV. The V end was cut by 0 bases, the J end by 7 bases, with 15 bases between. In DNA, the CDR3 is TGTGCCAGCAGCTTAGATCTTAGGACGAGCAGCGGGGAGCTGTTTTTT. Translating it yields CASSLDLRTSSGELFF. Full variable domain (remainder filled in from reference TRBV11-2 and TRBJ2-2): EAGVAQSPRYKIIEKRQSVAFWCNPISGHATLYWYQQILGQGPKLLIQFQNNGVVDDSQLPKDRFSAERLKGVDSTLKIQPAKLEDSAVYLCASSLDLRTSSGELFFGEGSRLTVL.

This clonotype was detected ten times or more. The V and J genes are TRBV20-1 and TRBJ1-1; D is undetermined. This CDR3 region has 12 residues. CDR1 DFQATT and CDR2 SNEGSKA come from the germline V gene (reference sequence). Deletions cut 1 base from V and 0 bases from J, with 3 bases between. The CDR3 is CSARGLNTEAFF. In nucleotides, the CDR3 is TGCAGTGCTAGAGGTTTGAACACTGAAGCTTTCTTT.

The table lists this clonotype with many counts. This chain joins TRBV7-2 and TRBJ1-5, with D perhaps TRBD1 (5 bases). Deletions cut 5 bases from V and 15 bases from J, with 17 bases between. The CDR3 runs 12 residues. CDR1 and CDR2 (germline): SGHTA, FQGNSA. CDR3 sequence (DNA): TGTGCCAGCAGCGCCCAAAGGGGCCCAGTGCATTTT. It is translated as CASSAQRGPVHF. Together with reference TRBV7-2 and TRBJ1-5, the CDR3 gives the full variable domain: GAGVSQSPSNKVTEKGKDVELRCDPISGHTALYWYRQSLGQGLEFLIYFQGNSAPDKSGLPSDRFSAERTGGSVSTLTIQRTQQEDSAVYLCASSAQRGPVHFGDGTRLSIL.

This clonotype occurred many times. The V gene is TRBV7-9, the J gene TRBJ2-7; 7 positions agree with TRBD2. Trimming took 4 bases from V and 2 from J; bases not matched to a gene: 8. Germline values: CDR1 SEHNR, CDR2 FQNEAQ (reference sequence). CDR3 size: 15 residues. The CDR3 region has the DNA TGTGCCAGCAGCTCAGGACTAGGAGAGACCTACGAGCAGTACTTC. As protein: CASSSGLGETYEQYF.

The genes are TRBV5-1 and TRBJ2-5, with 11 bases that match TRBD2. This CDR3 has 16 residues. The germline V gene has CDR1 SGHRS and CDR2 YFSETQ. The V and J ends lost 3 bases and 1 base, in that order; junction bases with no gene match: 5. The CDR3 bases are TGCGCCAGCAGCTCTGGACTAGCGGGTCCCCAAGAGACCCAGTACTTC. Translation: CASSSGLAGPQETQYF.

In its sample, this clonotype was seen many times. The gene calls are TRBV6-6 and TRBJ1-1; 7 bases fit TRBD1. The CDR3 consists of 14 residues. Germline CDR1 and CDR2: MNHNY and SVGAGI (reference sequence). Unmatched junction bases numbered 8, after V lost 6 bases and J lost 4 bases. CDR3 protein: CASSPSGGSTEAFF. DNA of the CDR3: TGTGCCAGCAGCCCTTCAGGGGGTAGCACTGAAGCTTTCTTT.

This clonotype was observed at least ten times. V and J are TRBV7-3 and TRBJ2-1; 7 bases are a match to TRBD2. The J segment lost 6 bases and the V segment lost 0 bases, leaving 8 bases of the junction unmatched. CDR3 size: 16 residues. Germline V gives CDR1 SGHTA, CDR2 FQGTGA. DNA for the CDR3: TGTGCCAGCAGCTTAACGGGGGGGTCCTCGTCCAATGAGCAGTTCTTC. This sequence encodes CASSLTGGSSSNEQFF. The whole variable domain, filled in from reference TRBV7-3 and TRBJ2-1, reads GAGVSQTPSNKVTEKGKYVELRCDPISGHTALYWYRQSLGQGPEFLIYFQGTGAADDSGLPNDRFFAVRPEGSVSTLKIQRTERGDSAVYLCASSLTGGSSSNEQFFGPGTRLTVL.

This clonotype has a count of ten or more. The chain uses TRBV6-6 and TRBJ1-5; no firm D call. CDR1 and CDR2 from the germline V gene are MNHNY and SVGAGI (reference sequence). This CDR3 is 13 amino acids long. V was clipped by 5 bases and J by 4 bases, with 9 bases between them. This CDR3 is CASSPERNQPQHF. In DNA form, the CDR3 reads TGTGCCAGCAGTCCCGAAAGAAATCAGCCCCAGCATTTT.

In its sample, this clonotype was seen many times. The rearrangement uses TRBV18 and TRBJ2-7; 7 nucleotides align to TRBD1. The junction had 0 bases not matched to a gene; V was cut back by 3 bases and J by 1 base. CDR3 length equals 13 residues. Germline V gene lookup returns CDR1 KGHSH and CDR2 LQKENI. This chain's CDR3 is CASSPGQSYEQYF. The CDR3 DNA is TGTGCCAGCTCACCGGGACAGTCCTACGAGCAGTACTTC.

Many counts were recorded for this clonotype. The CDR3, as DNA: TGCAGTGCTAGTGACCTAGCCAAAAACATTCAGTACTTC. This gives the protein CSASDLAKNIQYF. The chain recombines TRBV20-1 with TRBJ2-4; the D is unclear. The CDR3 runs 13 residues. Germline V gene lookup returns CDR1 DFQATT and CDR2 SNEGSKA (reference sequence). Trimming stripped 3 bases from V and 0 bases from J, with 6 bases between.